Below are 4 T cell receptor beta chains sequenced from a single sample in a study of long-term antiretroviral therapy in people with HIV. The immunoSEQ assay was v3.0, run at survey level. Some clones are missing from TCRdb's copy, which holds only in-frame ones; the method was immunoSEQ multiplex PCR. This sample yields approximately 35,000 clones, of which roughly 77% are seen a single time; about 3% belongs to the top ten. Sequences were derived from unsorted PBMCs, sampled 1.9 years after starting antiretroviral therapy. The receptors derive from a man in his late teens or twenties with HIV.

V gene TRBV28 combines with J gene TRBJ1-5; unclear D gene. Trimming shortened V by 1 base and J by 3 bases, and 4 bases separated the two germline ends. Germline V gives CDR1 MDHEN, CDR2 SYDVKM. The CDR3 totals 13 residues. DNA of the CDR3: TGTGCCAGCAGTTTATTAAACAATCAGCCCCAGCATTTT. Translation gives CASSLLNNQPQHF.

The rearrangement joins TRBV5-1 to TRBJ1-1, with no clear D. Trimming took 0 bases from V and 3 from J, leaving 3 bases between them. CDR1 and CDR2 (germline): SGHRS, YFSETQ. The CDR3 is 12 amino acids. CDR3 sequence reads: CASSLVYTEAFF. Written as DNA, the CDR3 is TGCGCCAGCAGCTTGGTGTACACTGAAGCTTTCTTT.

V and J are TRBV18 and TRBJ2-2; TRBD2 agrees at 11 bases. The germline gives CDR1 KGHSH, CDR2 LQKENI. With 3 bases clipped from V and 6 bases from J, the junction kept 6 bases outside the gene matches. This CDR3 spans 16 amino acids. The DNA for the CDR3 is TGTGCCAGCTCACCTCTAGCGGGGGGATTCCCCGGGGAGCTGTTTTTT. Its protein product is CASSPLAGGFPGELFF.

The chain has TRBV5-5 and TRBJ2-3; 7 bases map to TRBD1. CDR3 length equals 13 residues. Germline CDR1 is SGHKS and CDR2 is YYEKEE (reference sequence). The trim removed 4 bases at V and 6 bases at J, leaving 5 bases unmatched. The DNA for the CDR3 is TGTGCCAGCAGCAAAGACAGGGAGGATACGCAGTATTTT. It specifies CASSKDREDTQYF.